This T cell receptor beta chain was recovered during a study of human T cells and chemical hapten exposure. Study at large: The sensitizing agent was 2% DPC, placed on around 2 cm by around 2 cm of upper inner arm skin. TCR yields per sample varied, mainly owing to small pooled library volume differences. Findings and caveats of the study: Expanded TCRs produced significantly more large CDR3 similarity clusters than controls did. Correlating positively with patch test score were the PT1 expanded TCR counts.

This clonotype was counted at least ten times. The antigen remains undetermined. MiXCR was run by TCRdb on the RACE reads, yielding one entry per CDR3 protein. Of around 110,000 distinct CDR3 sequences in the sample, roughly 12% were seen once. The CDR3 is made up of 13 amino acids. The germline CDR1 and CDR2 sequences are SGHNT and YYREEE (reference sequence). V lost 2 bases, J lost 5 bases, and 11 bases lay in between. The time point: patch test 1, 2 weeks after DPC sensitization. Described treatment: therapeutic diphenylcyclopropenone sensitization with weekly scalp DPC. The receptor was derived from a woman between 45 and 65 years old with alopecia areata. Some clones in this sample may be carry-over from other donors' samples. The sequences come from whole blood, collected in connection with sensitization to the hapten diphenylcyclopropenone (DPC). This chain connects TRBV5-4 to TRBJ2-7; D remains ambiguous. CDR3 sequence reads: CASSFWGTHEQYF. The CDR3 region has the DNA TGTGCCAGCAGCTTTTGGGGTACCCACGAGCAGTACTTC.